A selection of T cell receptor beta chains follows, all from one sample in a study of vaccination effects on CD4 cells after COVID-19. The antigens of these receptors remain unknown. The data were produced by immunoSEQ multiplex PCR, yet TCRdb's version contains in-frame clones alone and is incomplete. The data show about 23,000 clones, with approximately 70% seen just once and about 5% held by the top ten. The sequenced sample was CD4+ T cells from PBMCs cultured with SARS-CoV-2 spike peptides, obtained before COVID-19 vaccination. The origin of the receptors is a human donor who received a COVID-19 vaccine. Both conserved end residues are part of each CDR3. Fields, in order: J gene, clone size, D gene, CDR3 length, V gene, CDR3 DNA, CDR3 protein. A D gene is named only where the DNA matches it firmly. Clone size is shown for a subset of rows, as once, few, many or a class of expanded clone.

>TRBJ2-2|-|TRBD1|19|TRBV7-6
TGTGCCAGCAGCTCGGACAGGGGGCGGACTTATCGAGGGTCCGGGGAGCTGTTTTTT
CASSSDRGRTYRGSGELFF
>TRBJ1-2|-|TRBD1|15|TRBV6-6
TGTGCCAGCAGCCCAAGACAGGGGCCCCGAAGCGGCTACACCTTC
CASSPRQGPRSGYTF
>TRBJ2-5|-|-|15|TRBV5-8
TGTGCCAGCAGCCCCGAGGGGGGGCGGGAGGAGACCCAGTACTTC
CASSPEGGREETQYF
>TRBJ1-2|-|-|13|TRBV12-3/TRBV12-4
TGTGCCAGCACCTGGGGAGAGAACTATGGCTACACCTTC
CASTWGENYGYTF
>TRBJ2-3|-|-|14|TRBV29-1
TGCAGCGTTGCCGAGGGCGGTAGCACAGATACGCAGTATTTT
CSVAEGGSTDTQYF
>TRBJ2-1|-|TRBD1|14|TRBV30
TGTGCCTGGAGCGGGACAGGTCTTGTGTATGAGCAGTTCTTC
CAWSGTGLVYEQFF
>TRBJ1-1|few|-|15|TRBV5-1
TGCGCCAGCAGCCGAGGGGGAGGAATGAACACTGAAGCTTTCTTT
CASSRGGGMNTEAFF
>TRBJ2-6|-|TRBD1|17|TRBV10-2
TGCGCCAGCAGTGAGGGGACAGGGACCTCTGGGGCCAACGTCCTGACTTTC
CASSEGTGTSGANVLTF
>TRBJ2-5|-|TRBD1|18|TRBV15
TGTGCCACCAGCAGGCAATACTTAGGGGGACAGGCCCAAGAGACCCAGTACTTC
CATSRQYLGGQAQETQYF
>TRBJ2-1|-|-|12|TRBV10-1
TGCGCCAGCAGCGGCGTATACAATGAGCAGTTCTTC
CASSGVYNEQFF
>TRBJ2-1|-|-|13|TRBV5-6
TGTGCCAGCAGTAAAAGCCAGGGTCGGGAACAGTTCTTC
CASSKSQGREQFF
>TRBJ2-7|-|-|14|TRBV6-5
TGTGCCAGCCTCCGACGGACTAACTCCTACGAGCAGTACTTC
CASLRRTNSYEQYF
>TRBJ2-7|-|-|17|TRBV18
TGTGCCAGCTCACCACCCTTGGTCTCTGACAGGTCCTACGAGCAGTACTTC
CASSPPLVSDRSYEQYF
>TRBJ2-1|-|-|16|TRBV3-1/TRBV3-2
TGTGCCAGCAGCCAATTGAGTTGGACAGAACACAATGAGCAGTTCTTC
CASSQLSWTEHNEQFF
>TRBJ2-3|-|-|14|TRBV7-9
TGTGCCAGCAGCCAACGAGCGGCGGGAGATACGCAGTATTTT
CASSQRAAGDTQYF
>TRBJ2-3|-|-|15|TRBV19
TGTGCCAGTAGTATGGACAGTATAGACACAGATACGCAGTATTTT
CASSMDSIDTDTQYF
>TRBJ2-5|-|TRBD1|12|TRBV29-1
TGCAGCGTTGGACAGGGGCAAGAGACCCAGTACTTC
CSVGQGQETQYF
>TRBJ1-1|few|-|19|TRBV19
TGTGCCAGTAGTACCCCTCCCAACAGGGTAAGAAGAGGGAACACTGAAGCTTTCTTT
CASSTPPNRVRRGNTEAFF